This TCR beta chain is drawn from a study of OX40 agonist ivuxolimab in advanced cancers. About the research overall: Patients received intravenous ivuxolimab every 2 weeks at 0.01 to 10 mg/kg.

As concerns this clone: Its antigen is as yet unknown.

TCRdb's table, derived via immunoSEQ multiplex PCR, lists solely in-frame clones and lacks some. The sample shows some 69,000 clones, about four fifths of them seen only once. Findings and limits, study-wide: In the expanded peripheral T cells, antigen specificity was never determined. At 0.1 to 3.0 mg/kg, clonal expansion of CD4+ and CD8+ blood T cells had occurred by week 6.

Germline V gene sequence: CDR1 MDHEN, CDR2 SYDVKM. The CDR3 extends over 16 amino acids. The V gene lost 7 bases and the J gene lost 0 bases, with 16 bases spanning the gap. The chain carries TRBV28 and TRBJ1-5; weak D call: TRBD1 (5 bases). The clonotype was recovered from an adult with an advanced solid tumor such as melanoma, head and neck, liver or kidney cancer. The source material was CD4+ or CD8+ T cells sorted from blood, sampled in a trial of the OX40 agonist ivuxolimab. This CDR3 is CASTPPGGYSNQPQHF. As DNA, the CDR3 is TGTGCCAGCACGCCCCCCGGGGGGTATAGCAATCAGCCCCAGCATTTT.